This T cell receptor beta chain was identified during a study of memory CD8 T cells in hepatitis C reinfection. Noted time point: late/post reinfection, 12 to 24 weeks after detection. Sorted cells were sequenced directly ex vivo without any in vitro expansion. Some clones are missing from TCRdb's copy, which holds only in-frame ones; the method was immunoSEQ multiplex PCR. The sample records about 46,000 clones, 89% being singletons. This TCR came from a man between 18 and 29 years old with hepatitis C virus infection. Sequencing was carried out using naive CD8+ T cells sorted from blood.

CDR3 protein: CAISENFVGGSGRAFF. In DNA, the CDR3 is TGTGCCATCAGTGAGAATTTCGTGGGTGGGTCGGGGAGAGCTTTCTTT. This sequence joins TRBV10-3 and TRBJ1-1; D unclear. Germline CDR1 ENHRY, CDR2 SYGVKD. V lost 2 bases to trimming and J lost 10 bases, with 23 bases between them. This CDR3 region has 16 residues.